The following is a T cell receptor (beta chain) sequence with its context. Its antigen is unidentified. Relative to the germline gene, one junction end is altered; a read error may explain this. This record comes from a study of siplizumab effects on memory and regulatory T cells. Findings of the study overall: Proliferating siplizumab-culture Tregs lacked confirmation of suppressive function. No more than a minor fraction of alloreactive clones could be traced back to unstimulated subsets. In roughly 80-96% of proliferating CD4+ or CD8+ clones, a naive or memory phenotype could not be assigned.

TCRdb's copy holds only in-frame clones and misses some; the assay was immunoSEQ multiplex PCR. The top ten clones hold 6.5% to 8% of a sample with 70,000 to 100,000 clones, 80% to 95% of them seen once. CDR1 and CDR2 (germline): LNHDA, SQIVND (reference sequence). CDR3 length: 14 residues. This TCR came from a human donor in good health. The source material was CD8+ T cells sorted from blood. The chain couples TRBV19 to TRBJ2-7; 9 bases are a match to TRBD1. As DNA, the CDR3 is TGTGCCAGTAGTATCACAGGGGGCTCCCACGAGCAGTACTTC. Translated, it gives CASSITGGSHEQYF.